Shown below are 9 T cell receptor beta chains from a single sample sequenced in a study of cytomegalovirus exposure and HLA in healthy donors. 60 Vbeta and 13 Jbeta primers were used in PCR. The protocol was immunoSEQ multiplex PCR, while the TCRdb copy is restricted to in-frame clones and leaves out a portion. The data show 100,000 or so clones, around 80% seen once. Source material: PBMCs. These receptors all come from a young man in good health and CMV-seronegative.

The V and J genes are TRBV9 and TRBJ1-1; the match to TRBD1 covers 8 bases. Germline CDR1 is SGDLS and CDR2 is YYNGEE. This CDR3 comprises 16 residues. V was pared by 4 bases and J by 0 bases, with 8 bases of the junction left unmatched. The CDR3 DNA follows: TGTGCCAGCAGCCTAATCAGGGGGCGAGTGAACACTGAAGCTTTCTTT. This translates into CASSLIRGRVNTEAFF.

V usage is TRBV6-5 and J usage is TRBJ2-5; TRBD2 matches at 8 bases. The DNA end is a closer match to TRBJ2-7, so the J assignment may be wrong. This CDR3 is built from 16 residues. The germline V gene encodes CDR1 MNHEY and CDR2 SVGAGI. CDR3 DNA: TGTGCCAGCAGTTACTCGAGAGTCAGCGGGAGTTTCGAGCAGTACTTC. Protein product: CASSYSRVSGSFEQYF.

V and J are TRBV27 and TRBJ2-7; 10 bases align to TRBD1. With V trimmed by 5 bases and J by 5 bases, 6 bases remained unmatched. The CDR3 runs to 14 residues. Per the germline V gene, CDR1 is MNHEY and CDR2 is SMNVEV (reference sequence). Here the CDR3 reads CASSLGTGAHEQYF. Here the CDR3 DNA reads TGTGCCAGCAGTCTTGGGACAGGGGCACACGAGCAGTACTTC.

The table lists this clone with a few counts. The CDR3 DNA is TGCGCCAGCAGCCAAGGGCCTACGGGTCTTACTCTCACCGGGGAGCTGTTTTTT. As protein: CASSQGPTGLTLTGELFF. This chain links TRBV4-3 with TRBJ2-2; D remains ambiguous. Between the trimmed V and J ends, which lost 1 base and 4 bases, there was a span of 19 bases. The CDR3 sequence is 18 residues long. Germline V lookup: CDR1 LGHNA, CDR2 YSLEER.

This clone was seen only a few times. CDR3 coding DNA: TGTGCCAGCAGTCCGGGGGGGCAGCCCCAGCATTTT. Residues: CASSPGGQPQHF. This chain joins TRBV28 and TRBJ1-5; possibly TRBD1 for D (5 bases). CDR3 length: 12 amino acids. From germline, CDR1 is MDHEN and CDR2 SYDVKM. V lost 5 bases, J lost 7 bases, and 9 bases lay in between.

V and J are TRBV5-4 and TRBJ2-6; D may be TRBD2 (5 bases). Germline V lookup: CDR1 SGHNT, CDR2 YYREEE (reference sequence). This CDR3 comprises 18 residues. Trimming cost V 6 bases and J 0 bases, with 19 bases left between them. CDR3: CASTIDPPGSSGANVLTF. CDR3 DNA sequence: TGTGCCAGCACCATCGATCCCCCGGGGAGCTCTGGGGCCAACGTCCTGACTTTC.

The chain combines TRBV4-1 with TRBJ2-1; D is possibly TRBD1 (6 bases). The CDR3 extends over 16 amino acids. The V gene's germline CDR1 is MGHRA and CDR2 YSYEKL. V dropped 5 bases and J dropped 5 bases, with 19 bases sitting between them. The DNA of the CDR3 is TGCGCCAGCAGCTCACAGGGCTCTAAGGCGCACAATGAGCAGTTCTTC. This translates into CASSSQGSKAHNEQFF.

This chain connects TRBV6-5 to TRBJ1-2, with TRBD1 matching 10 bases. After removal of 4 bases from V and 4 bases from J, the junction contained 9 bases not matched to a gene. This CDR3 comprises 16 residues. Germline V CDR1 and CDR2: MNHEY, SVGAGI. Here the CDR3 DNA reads TGTGCCAGCAGTTCCATTCCGGGACAGGGGATCTATGGCTACACCTTC. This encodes CASSSIPGQGIYGYTF.

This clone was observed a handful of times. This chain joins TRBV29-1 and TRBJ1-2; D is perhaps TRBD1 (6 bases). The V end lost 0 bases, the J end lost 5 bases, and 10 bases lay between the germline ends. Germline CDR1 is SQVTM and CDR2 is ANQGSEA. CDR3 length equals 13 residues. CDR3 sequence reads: CSVEDPRGYGYTF. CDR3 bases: TGCAGCGTTGAAGATCCCAGGGGTTATGGCTACACCTTC.